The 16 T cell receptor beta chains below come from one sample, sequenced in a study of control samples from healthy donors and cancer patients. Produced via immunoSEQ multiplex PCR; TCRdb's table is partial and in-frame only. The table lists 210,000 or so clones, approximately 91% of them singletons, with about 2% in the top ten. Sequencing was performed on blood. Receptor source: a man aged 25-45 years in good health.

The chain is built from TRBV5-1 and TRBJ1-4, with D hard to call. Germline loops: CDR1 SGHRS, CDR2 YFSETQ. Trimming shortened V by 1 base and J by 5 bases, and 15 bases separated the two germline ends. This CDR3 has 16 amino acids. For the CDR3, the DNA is TGCGCCAGCAGCTTGATCTCGGGGATAGGGAATGAAAAACTGTTTTTT. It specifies CASSLISGIGNEKLFF. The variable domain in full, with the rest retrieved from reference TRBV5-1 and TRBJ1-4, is KAGVTQTPRYLIKTRGQQVTLSCSPISGHRSVSWYQQTPGQGLQFLFEYFSETQRNKGNFPGRFSGRQFSNSRSEMNVSTLELGDSALYLCASSLISGIGNEKLFFGSGTQLSVL.

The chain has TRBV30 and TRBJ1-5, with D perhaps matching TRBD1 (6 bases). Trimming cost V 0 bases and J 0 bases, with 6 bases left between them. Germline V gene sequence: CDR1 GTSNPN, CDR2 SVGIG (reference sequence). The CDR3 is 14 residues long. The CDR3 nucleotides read TGTGCCTGGAGTGTACAGGGTAGCAATCAGCCCCAGCATTTT. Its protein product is CAWSVQGSNQPQHF.

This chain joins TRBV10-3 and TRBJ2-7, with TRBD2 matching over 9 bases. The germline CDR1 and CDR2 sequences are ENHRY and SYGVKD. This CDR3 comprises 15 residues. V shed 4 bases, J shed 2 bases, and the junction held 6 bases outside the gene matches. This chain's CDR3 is CAISGSGGSTYEQYF. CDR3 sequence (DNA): TGTGCCATCAGTGGTAGCGGGGGCTCGACCTACGAGCAGTACTTC.

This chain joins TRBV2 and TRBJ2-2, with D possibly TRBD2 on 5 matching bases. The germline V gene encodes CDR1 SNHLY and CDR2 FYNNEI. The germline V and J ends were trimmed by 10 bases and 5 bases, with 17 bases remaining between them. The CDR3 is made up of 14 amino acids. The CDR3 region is CATVDGIETGELFF. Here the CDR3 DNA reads TGTGCCACGGTGGACGGGATAGAGACCGGGGAGCTGTTTTTT.

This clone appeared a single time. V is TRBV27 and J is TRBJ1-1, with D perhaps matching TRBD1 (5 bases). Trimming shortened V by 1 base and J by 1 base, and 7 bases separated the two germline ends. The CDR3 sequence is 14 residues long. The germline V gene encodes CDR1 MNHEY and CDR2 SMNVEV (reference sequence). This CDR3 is CASSLWGQNTEAFF. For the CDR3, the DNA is TGTGCCAGCAGTTTATGGGGCCAGAACACTGAAGCTTTCTTT.

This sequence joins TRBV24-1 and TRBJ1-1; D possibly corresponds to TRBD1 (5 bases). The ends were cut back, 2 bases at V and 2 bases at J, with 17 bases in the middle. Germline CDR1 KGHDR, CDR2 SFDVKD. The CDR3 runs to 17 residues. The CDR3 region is CATSDSLGQEGNTEAFF. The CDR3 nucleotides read TGTGCCACCAGTGATTCCCTGGGGCAGGAGGGAAACACTGAAGCTTTCTTT.

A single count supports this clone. This chain's CDR3 is CASSLAADSYNEQFF. DNA for the CDR3: TGCGCCAGCAGCTTGGCCGCAGACTCCTACAATGAGCAGTTCTTC. This chain links TRBV5-1 with TRBJ2-1; D unresolved. Germline V gene data show CDR1 as SGHRS and CDR2 as YFSETQ. The CDR3 is 15 residues long. Trimming shortened V by 0 bases and J by 0 bases, and 7 bases separated the two germline ends.

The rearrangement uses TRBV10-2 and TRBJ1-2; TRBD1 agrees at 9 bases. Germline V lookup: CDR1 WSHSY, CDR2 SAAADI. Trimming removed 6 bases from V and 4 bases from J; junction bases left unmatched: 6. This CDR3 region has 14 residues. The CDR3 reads CASSLTGGPYGYTF. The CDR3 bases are TGCGCCAGCAGCCTGACAGGGGGTCCCTATGGCTACACCTTC.

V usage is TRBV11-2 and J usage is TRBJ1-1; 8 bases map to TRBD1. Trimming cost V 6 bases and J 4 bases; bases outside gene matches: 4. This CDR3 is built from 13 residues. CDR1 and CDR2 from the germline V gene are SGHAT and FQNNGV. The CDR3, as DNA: TGTGCCAGCAGTTCGGACAGGGCCACTGAAGCTTTCTTT. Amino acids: CASSSDRATEAFF.

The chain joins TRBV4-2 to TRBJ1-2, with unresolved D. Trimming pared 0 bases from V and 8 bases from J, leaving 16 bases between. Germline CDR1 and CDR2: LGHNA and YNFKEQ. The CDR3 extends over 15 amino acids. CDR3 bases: TGTGCCAGCAGCCAAGAATCGGAGGCACCGAGGGGCTACACCTTC. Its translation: CASSQESEAPRGYTF.

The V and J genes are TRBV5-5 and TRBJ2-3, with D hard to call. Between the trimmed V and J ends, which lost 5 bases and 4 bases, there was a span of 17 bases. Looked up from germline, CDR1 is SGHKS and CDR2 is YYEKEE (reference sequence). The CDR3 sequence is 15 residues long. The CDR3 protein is CASRPDPGRADTQYF. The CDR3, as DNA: TGTGCCAGCAGACCGGACCCGGGTAGGGCAGATACGCAGTATTTT. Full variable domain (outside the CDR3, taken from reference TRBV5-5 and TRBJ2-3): DAGVTQSPTHLIKTRGQQVTLRCSPISGHKSVSWYQQVLGQGPQFIFQYYEKEERGRGNFPDRFSARQFPNYSSELNVNALLLGDSALYLCASRPDPGRADTQYFGPGTRLTVL.

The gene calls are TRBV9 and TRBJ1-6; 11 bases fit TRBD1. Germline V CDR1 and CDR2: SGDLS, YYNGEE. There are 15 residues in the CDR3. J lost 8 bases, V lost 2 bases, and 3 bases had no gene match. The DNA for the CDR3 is TGTGCCAGCAGCGTCCGGGACAGGGGGGATTCACCCCTCCACTTT. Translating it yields CASSVRDRGDSPLHF. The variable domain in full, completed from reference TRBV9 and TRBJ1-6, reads DSGVTQTPKHLITATGQRVTLRCSPRSGDLSVYWYQQSLDQGLQFLIQYYNGEERAKGNILERFSAQQFPDLHSELNLSSLELGDSALYFCASSVRDRGDSPLHFGNGTRLTVT.

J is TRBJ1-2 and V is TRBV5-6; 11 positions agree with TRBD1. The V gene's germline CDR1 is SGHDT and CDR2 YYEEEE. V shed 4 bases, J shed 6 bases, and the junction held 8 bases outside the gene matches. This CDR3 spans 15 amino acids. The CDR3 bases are TGTGCCAGCAGCCTGTGGGACAGGGGGATAAATGGCTACACCTTC. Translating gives CASSLWDRGINGYTF.

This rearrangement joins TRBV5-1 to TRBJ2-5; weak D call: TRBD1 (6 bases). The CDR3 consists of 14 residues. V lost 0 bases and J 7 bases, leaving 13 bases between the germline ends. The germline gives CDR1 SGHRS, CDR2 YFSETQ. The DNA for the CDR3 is TGCGCCAGCAGCTTGGGAACAGGGAAAGGGACCCAGTACTTC. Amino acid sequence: CASSLGTGKGTQYF.

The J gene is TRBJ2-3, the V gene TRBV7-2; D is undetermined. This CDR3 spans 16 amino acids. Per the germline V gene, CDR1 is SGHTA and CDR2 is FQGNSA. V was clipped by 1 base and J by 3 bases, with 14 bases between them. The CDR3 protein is CASSLGLGIGTDTQYF. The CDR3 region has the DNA TGTGCCAGCAGCTTAGGCCTGGGGATTGGTACAGATACGCAGTATTTT.

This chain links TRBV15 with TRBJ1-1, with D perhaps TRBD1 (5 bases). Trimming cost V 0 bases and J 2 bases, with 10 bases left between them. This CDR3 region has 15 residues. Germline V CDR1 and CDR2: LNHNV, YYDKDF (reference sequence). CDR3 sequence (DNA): TGTGCCACCAGCAGAGAAAGGGACCCCAACACTGAAGCTTTCTTT. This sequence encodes CATSRERDPNTEAFF.